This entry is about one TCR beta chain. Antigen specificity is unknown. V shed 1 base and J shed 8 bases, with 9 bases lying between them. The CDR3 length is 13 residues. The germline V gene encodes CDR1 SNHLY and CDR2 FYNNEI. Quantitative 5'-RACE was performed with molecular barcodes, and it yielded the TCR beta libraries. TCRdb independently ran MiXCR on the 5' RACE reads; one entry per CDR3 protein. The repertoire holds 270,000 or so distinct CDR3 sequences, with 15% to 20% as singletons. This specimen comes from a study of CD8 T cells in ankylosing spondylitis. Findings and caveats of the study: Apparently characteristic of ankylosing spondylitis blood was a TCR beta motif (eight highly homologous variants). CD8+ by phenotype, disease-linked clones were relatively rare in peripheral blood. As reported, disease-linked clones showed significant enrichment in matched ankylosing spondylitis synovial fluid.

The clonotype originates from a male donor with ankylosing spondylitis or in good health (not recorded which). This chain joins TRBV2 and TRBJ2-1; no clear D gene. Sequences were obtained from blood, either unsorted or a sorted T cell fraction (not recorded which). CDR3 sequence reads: CASSEGPRYEQFF. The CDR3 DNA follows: TGTGCCAGCAGTGAAGGCCCCCGGTATGAGCAGTTCTTC.